This T cell receptor beta chain was retrieved from a study of blood T cell repertoires in COVID-19 (dated by TCRdb to 2018 to 2020). In terms of the full investigation: The collaborator samples originated in the United States, Italy and Spain and spanned the acute and convalescent phases of COVID-19. The material from the prospective study consisted of cDNA or gDNA derived from T cells, B-cell-depleted T cells, or PBMCs. The dataset comprised deeply sampled blood TCRbeta repertoires from subjects exposed to, actively infected with, or recovered from COVID-19. The repertoires were released in a freely available public database intended as a resource for research on the immune response to SARS-CoV-2. Samples came from the ongoing ImmuneRACE study (first 160 participants) plus 1,254 subjects from 6 global collaborators. Sample metadata almost always included a de-identified subject ID, COVID-19 status, age in years and sex. Where available, HLA class I and class II types were obtained from metadata supplied by the sample provider rather than from assay-based typing. The full study reports these points: Clinical and demographic metadata were provided uncurated, with the amount varying by source and participant.

Collaborating institutions collected whole blood in K2EDTA tubes following their own protocols. Collaborator samples were shipped for TCRbeta analysis as frozen whole blood, isolated PBMCs, or DNA extracted from either sample type. TCRbeta CDR3 regions were amplified from genomic DNA by means of the immunoSEQ Assay, a bias-controlled multiplex PCR. Per the authors' processing: Nucleated cell counts per sample were estimated from amplification of reference gene primers within the assay. Sequence reads were collapsed and filtered to measure the absolute abundance of every unique TCRbeta CDR3 rearrangement. For each sample, productive Simpson clonality was calculated by taking the square root of Simpson's diversity index across productive rearrangements. Entries here come from immuneACCESS through TCRdb and include only in-frame sequences with V and J called. Some clones fail to appear in such tables; in the studies checked, an unresolved V gene covers under half of the shortfall, and the cause of the remainder is unknown. For V, J and clone size, that table is used; D and trimming come from the DNA. This sample gives roughly 120,000 clones in total; 75% to 90% of them show up just once. 25% to 30% of the sample rests with the top ten.

Trimming takes 3 bases off V and 1 base off J; junction bases not matched to a gene: 7. The germline V gene yields MGHRA for CDR1 and YSYEKL for CDR2. Its CDR3 holds 16 amino acids, cysteine through phenylalanine. CDR3 DNA is the only sequence kept; it has 48 bases, read in frame from the first base. Comment on this clone: Its antigen specificity is not known. There are no base qualities to consult, and no much larger clone falls within one base.

This receptor was taken from an older woman with acute or convalescent COVID-19. Recombination linked TRBV4-1 to TRBJ2-7; 9 bases in the middle match TRBD1. Material: peripheral blood. The bases are TGCGCCAGCAGCCAGGACGGGACAGGGTTATCCTACGAGCAGTACTTC. This translates into CASSQDGTGLSYEQYF.